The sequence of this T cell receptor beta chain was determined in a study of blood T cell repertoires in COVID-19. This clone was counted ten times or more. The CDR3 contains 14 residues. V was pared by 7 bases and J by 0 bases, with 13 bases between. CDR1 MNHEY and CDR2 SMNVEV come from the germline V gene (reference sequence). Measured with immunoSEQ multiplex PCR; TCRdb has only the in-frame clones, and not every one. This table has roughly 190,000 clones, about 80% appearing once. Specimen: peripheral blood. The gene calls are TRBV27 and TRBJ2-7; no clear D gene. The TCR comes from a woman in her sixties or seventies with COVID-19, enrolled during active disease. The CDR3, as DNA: TGTGCCAGCACCCCATTTGCGCACTCCTACGAGCAGTACTTC. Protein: CASTPFAHSYEQYF.